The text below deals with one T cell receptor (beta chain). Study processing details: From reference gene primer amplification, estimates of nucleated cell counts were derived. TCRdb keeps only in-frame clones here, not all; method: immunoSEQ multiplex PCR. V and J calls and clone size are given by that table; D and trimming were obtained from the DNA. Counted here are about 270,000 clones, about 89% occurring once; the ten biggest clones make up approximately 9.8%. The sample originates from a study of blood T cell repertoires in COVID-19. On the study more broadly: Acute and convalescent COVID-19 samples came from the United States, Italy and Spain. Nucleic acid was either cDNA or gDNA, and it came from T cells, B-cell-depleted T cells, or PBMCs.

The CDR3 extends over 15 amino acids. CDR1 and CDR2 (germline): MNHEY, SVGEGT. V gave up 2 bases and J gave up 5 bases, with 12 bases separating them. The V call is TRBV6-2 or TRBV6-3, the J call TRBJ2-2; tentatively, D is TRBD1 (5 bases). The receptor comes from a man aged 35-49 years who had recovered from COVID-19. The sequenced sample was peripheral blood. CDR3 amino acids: CASSYEGALTGELFF. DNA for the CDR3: TGTGCCAGCAGTTACGAAGGGGCCCTGACCGGGGAGCTGTTTTTT.